The 6 T cell receptor beta chains below all came from one sample that was sequenced in a study of CD4 T cells in relation to SARS-CoV-2 and coronaviruses. Profiled with immunoSEQ multiplex PCR; TCRdb holds only in-frame clones, not every one. The table records just over 35,000 clones, around 85% of them present only once. What these receptors recognize is not known. Sequenced material: naive CD4+ T cells from PBMCs, cultured in vitro. The subset is: naive CD4+ T cells isolated by negative enrichment. The receptors derive from an adult with COVID-19.

This clone was seen a few times. The chain has TRBV3-1 (or the pseudogene TRBV3-2) and TRBJ2-2, with TRBD1 matching over 7 bases. Germline lookup yields CDR1 LGHDT and CDR2 YNNKEL (reference sequence). This CDR3 has 15 amino acids. The V and J ends lost 7 bases and 1 base, in that order; junction bases with no gene match: 6. The CDR3 nucleotides read TGTGCCAGCAACCGACAGGGTTTGAACACCGGGGAGCTGTTTTTT. It yields the protein CASNRQGLNTGELFF.

V is TRBV7-8 and J is TRBJ2-1; the D gene could be TRBD1 or TRBD2 (6 bases each). The CDR3 has 15 residues. Per the germline V gene, CDR1 is SGHVS and CDR2 is FQNEAQ. V was shortened by 5 bases and J by 3 bases, with 14 bases between the two germline ends. The DNA for the CDR3 is TGTGCCAGCAGCCCGACTAGGGGGTTCTACAATGAGCAGTTCTTC. Encoded protein: CASSPTRGFYNEQFF.

The chain recombines TRBV7-9 with TRBJ1-1; D is possibly TRBD1 (6 bases). Germline V gives CDR1 SEHNR, CDR2 FQNEAQ (reference sequence). The CDR3 totals 14 residues. Trimming shortened V by 4 bases and J by 0 bases, and 9 bases separated the two germline ends. In nucleotides, the CDR3 is TGTGCCAGCAGCTCCGGACAGATGAACACTGAAGCTTTCTTT. Amino acid sequence: CASSSGQMNTEAFF. Filled out from reference TRBV7-9 and TRBJ1-1, the complete variable domain reads DTGVSQNPRHKITKRGQNVTFRCDPISEHNRLYWYRQTLGQGPEFLTYFQNEAQLEKSRLLSDRFSAERPKGSFSTLEIQRTEQGDSAMYLCASSSGQMNTEAFFGQGTRLTVV.

The V call is TRBV4-1, the J call TRBJ1-5; D not certain. The CDR3 is made up of 12 amino acids. V was pared by 1 base and J by 7 bases, with 5 bases between. Germline CDR1 is MGHRA and CDR2 is YSYEKL. The DNA of the CDR3 is TGCGCCAGCAGCCAAGCGGGACAGCCCCAGCATTTT. Translation: CASSQAGQPQHF.

The rearrangement uses TRBV5-4 and TRBJ2-1, with D unclear. Germline-derived CDR1 and CDR2 are SGHNT and YYREEE (reference sequence). V was clipped by 6 bases and J by 0 bases, with 13 bases between them. This CDR3 is 15 amino acids long. Here the CDR3 reads CASTRDVSSYNEQFF. The CDR3 coding sequence is TGTGCCAGCACCCGTGACGTTAGCTCCTACAATGAGCAGTTCTTC.

This clone was recorded a few times. The J gene is TRBJ2-1, the V gene TRBV5-1, with 9 bases lining up with TRBD2. J lost 6 bases, V lost 5 bases, and 9 bases had no gene match. This CDR3 comprises 15 residues. Germline CDR1 SGHRS, CDR2 YFSETQ. CDR3 sequence reads: CASSLPGTSINEQFF. CDR3 nucleotides: TGCGCCAGCAGTCTGCCCGGGACTAGCATCAATGAGCAGTTCTTC.